The sequence of this T cell receptor (beta chain) was determined in a study of blood T cell repertoires in COVID-19. The wider study: From the United States, Italy and Spain came samples of acute and convalescent COVID-19.

Sequencing used immunoSEQ multiplex PCR; TCRdb keeps in-frame clones, though not all of them. The table includes 65,000 to 90,000 clones, roughly 87% detected once. This CDR3 region has 14 residues. With 3 bases removed from V and 5 bases from J, the gap between germline ends came to 13 bases. Germline-derived CDR1 and CDR2 are KGHSH and LQKENI. The TCR originated in a man aged 25-40 years with acute or convalescent COVID-19. Sequenced material: peripheral blood. The V gene is TRBV18, the J gene TRBJ2-5, with no clear D. The CDR3 nucleotides read TGTGCCAGCTCACCTCTCAGGTCCTATGAGACCCAGTACTTC. Residues: CASSPLRSYETQYF.